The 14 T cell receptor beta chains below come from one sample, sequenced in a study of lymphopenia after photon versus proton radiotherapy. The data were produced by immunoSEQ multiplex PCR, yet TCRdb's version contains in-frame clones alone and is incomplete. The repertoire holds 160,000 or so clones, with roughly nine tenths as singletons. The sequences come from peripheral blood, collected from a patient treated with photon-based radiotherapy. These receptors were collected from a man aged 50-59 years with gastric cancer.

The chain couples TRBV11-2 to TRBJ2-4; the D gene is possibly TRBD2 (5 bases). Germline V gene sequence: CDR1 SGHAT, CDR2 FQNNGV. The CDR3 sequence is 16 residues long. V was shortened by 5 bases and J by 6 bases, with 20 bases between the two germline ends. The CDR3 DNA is TGTGCCAGCAGCAATAGACCGGGGAGAGGTAGAAACATTCAGTACTTC. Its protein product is CASSNRPGRGRNIQYF.

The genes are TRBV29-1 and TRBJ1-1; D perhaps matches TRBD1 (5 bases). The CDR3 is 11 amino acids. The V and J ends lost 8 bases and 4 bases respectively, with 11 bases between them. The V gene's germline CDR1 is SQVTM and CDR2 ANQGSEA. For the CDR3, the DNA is TGCAGCCTTAGGGGTGGCACTGAAGCTTTCTTT. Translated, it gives CSLRGGTEAFF. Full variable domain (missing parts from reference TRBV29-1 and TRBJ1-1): SAVISQKPSRDICQRGTSLTIQCQVDSQVTMMFWYRQQPGQSLTLIATANQGSEATYESGFVIDKFPISRPNLTFSTLTVSNMSPEDSSIYLCSLRGGTEAFFGQGTRLTVV.

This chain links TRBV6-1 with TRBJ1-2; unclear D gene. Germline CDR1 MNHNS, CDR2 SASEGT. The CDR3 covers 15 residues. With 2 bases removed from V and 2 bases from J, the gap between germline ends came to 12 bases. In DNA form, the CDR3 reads TGTGCCAGCAGTGAAAACCACCATCAGAACTATGGCTACACCTTC. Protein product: CASSENHHQNYGYTF.

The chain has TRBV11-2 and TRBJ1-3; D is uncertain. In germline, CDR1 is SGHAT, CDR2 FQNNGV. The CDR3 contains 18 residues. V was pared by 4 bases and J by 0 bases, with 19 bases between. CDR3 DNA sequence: TGTGCCAGCAGCTCCTACCCGCGGGGTGGGAGCTCTGGAAACACCATATATTTT. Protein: CASSSYPRGGSSGNTIYF.

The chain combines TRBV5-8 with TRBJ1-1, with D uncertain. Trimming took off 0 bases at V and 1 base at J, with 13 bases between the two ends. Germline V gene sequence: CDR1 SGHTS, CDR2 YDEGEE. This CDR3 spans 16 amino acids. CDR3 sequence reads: CASSLASTRPNTEAFF. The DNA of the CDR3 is TGTGCCAGCAGCTTGGCCTCGACGCGCCCGAACACTGAAGCTTTCTTT.

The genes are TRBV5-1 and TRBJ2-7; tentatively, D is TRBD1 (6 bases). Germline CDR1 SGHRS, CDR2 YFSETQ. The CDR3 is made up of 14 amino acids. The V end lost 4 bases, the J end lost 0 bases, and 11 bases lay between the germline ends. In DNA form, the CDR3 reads TGCGCCAGCAGCCCGGTGGGACACTCCTACGAGCAGTACTTC. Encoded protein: CASSPVGHSYEQYF.

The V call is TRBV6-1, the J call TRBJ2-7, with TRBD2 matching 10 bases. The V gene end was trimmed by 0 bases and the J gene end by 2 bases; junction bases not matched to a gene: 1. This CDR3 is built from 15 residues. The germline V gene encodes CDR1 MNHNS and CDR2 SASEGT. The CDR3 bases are TGTGCCAGCAGTGAAGCCCTAGCGGGGGCCTACGAGCAGTACTTC. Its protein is CASSEALAGAYEQYF.

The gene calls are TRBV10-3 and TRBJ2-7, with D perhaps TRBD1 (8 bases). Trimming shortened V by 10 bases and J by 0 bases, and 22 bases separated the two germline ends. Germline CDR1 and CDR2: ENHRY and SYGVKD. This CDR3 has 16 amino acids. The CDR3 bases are TGTGCCACCAACGACAGGGACAGGACTAGCTCCTACGAGCAGTACTTC. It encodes CATNDRDRTSSYEQYF.

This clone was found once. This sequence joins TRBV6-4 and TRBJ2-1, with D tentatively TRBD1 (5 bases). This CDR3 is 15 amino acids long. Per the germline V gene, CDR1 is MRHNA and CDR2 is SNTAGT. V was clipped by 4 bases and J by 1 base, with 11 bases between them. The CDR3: CASSVWQGSYNEQFF. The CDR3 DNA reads TGTGCCAGCAGTGTCTGGCAGGGATCCTACAATGAGCAGTTCTTC.

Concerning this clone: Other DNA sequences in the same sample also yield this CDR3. The CDR3 coding sequence is TGTGCCTGGAGTGTACGTCGGGGCGGCGAGCAGTACTTC. Residues: CAWSVRRGGEQYF. The chain joins TRBV30 to TRBJ2-7; either TRBD1 or TRBD2 may fit D (5 bases each). V was trimmed by 0 bases and J by 6 bases, leaving 12 bases between them. The CDR3 is 13 amino acids. The V gene's germline CDR1 is GTSNPN and CDR2 SVGIG (reference sequence).

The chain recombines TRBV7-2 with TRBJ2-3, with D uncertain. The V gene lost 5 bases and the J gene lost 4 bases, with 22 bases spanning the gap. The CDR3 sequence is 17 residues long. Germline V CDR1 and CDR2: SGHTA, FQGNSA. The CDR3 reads CASSRQNGVSFADTQYF. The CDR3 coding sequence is TGTGCCAGCAGCCGTCAGAACGGCGTAAGTTTTGCAGATACGCAGTATTTT.

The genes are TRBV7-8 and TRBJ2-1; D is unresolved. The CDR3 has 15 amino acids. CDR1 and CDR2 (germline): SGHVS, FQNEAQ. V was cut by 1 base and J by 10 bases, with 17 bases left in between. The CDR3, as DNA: TGTGCCAGCAGCTTAGTGAGGATAATGAAAGGGGAGCAGTTCTTC. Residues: CASSLVRIMKGEQFF. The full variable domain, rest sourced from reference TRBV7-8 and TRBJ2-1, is GAGVSQSPRYKVAKRGQDVALRCDPISGHVSLFWYQQALGQGPEFLTYFQNEAQLDKSGLPSDRFFAERPEGSVSTLKIQRTQQEDSAVYLCASSLVRIMKGEQFFGPGTRLTVL.

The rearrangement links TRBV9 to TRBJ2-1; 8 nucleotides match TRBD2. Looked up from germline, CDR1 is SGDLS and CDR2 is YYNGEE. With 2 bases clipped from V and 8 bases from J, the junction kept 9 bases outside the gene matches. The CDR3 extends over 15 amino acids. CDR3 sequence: CASSVTGTRFYEQFF. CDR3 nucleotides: TGTGCCAGCAGCGTTACCGGGACTAGATTCTATGAGCAGTTCTTC. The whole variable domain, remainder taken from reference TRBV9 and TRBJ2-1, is DSGVTQTPKHLITATGQRVTLRCSPRSGDLSVYWYQQSLDQGLQFLIQYYNGEERAKGNILERFSAQQFPDLHSELNLSSLELGDSALYFCASSVTGTRFYEQFFGPGTRLTVL.

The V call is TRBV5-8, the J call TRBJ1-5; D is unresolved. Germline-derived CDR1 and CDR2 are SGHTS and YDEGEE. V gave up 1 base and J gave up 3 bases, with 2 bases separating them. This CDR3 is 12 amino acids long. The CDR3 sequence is CASSLNNQPQHF. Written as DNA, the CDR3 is TGTGCCAGCAGCTTGAACAATCAGCCCCAGCATTTT.